The entry below describes one T cell receptor beta chain. The sample belongs to a study of PD-L1 blockade in urothelial cancer. Background on the study: Among blood samples, the median T cell count was around 150,000.

Noted time point: pretreatment peripheral blood. Sequencing was performed with immunoSEQ multiplex PCR; in TCRdb, only in-frame clones are kept and a portion is missing. The sample contains 100,000 to 150,000 clones, about 81% of which appear only once. The receptor was derived from a man between 45 and 60 years old with urothelial cancer. The source was PBMCs, collected around atezolizumab (anti-PD-L1) treatment.

The CDR3 here is CSVEGQGTFF. The CDR3 DNA sequence: TGCAGCGTTGAGGGACAGGGAACTTTCTTT. The rearrangement uses TRBV29-1 and TRBJ1-1; 9 bases align to TRBD1. Germline loops: CDR1 SQVTM, CDR2 ANQGSEA. This CDR3 is 10 amino acids long. Trimming cost V 3 bases and J 12 bases; bases outside gene matches: 2.